The subject of this entry is one TCR beta chain. The antigen is unknown. This may stem from a read error, because a much larger clone lies one nucleotide away. The CDR3 is 15 residues long. The germline V gene has CDR1 SGHTA and CDR2 FQGNSA. For TCR beta, libraries came from quantitative 5'-RACE with molecular barcodes. MiXCR, run by TCRdb on the 5' RACE reads, gives a single entry per CDR3 protein. The sample shows 100,000 to 150,000 distinct CDR3 sequences, roughly 9% of them seen only once. The data originate from a study of CD8 T cells in ankylosing spondylitis. Notes on the study in general: A TCR beta motif made of eight highly homologous variants seemed typical of ankylosing spondylitis blood.

The clonotype comes from a male donor with ankylosing spondylitis or in good health (not recorded which). The chain has TRBV7-2 and TRBJ2-1; 9 positions agree with TRBD2. Material for sequencing was blood, either unsorted or a sorted T cell fraction (not recorded which). This chain's CDR3 is CASTLGGLADNEQFF. The CDR3 bases are TGTGCCAGCACCTTAGGGGGACTAGCAGACAATGAGCAGTTCTTC.